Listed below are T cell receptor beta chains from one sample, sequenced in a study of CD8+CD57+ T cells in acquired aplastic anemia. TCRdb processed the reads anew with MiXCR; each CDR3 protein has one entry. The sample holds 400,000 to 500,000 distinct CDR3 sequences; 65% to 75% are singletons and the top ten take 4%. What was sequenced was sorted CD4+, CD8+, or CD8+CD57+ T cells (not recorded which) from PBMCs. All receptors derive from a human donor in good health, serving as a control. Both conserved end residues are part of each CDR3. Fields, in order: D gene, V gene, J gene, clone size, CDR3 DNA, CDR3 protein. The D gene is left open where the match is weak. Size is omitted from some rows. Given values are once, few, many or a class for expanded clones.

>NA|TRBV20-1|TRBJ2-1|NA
TGCAGTGCTAGCGGGGCACTTTACAATGAGCAGTTCTTC
CSASGALYNEQFF
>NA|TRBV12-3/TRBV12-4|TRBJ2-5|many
TGTGCCAGCAGTGTAGGACGAGGAAGCCAAGAGACCCAGTACTTC
CASSVGRGSQETQYF
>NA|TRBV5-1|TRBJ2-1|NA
TGTGCCAGCAGCTTTATGGGCGGACAAAGCTCCTACAATGAGCAGTTCTTC
CASSFMGGQSSYNEQFF
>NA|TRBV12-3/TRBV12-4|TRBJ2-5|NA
TGTGCCAGCAGTCTTAGAACAGGGCTGATCTTC
CASSLRTGLIF
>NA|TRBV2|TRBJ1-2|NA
TGTGCCAGCAGCCCCCAGGGAGGGGTGAGTGGCTACACCTTC
CASSPQGGVSGYTF
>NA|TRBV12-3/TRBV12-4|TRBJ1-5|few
TGTGCCAGCAGCCCACACAGGAGCGGGGAGCTGCCCCAGCATTTT
CASSPHRSGELPQHF
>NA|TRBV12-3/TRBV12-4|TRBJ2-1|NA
TGTGCCAGCAGTCCCCAGTCACAGGGCGGGGGTATCCAGTTCTTC
CASSPQSQGGGIQFF
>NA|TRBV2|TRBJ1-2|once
TGTGCCAGCAGGGCCGGACAGTATGGCTACACCTTC
CASRAGQYGYTF
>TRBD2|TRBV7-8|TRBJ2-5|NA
TGTGCCAGCAGCAAAAGCGGGAGGGTCGGAGAGACCCAGTACTTC
CASSKSGRVGETQYF
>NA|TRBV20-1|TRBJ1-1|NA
TGCAGTGCTAGAGACCGGGGTGTGAACAAAGCTTTCTTT
CSARDRGVNKAFF
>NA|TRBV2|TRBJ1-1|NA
TGTGCCAGCAAGTATACAGCAGGACTTATTGCCGGCTTT
CASKYTAGLIAGF
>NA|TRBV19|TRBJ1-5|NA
TGTGCCAGTACACCGATGGGGCAGGGCCTAAATCAGCCCCAGCATTTT
CASTPMGQGLNQPQHF
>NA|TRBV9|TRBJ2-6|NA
TGTGCCAGCAGCATGAGCGGGGGGGCCAACGTCCTGACTTTC
CASSMSGGANVLTF
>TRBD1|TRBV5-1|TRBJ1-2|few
TGCGCCAGCAGCTTGGCCGTGGGACAGGGGGATGGCTACACCTTC
CASSLAVGQGDGYTF
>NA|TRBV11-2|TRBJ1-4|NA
TGTGCCAGCAGCTTAAACTGGCGGGACAATGAAAAACTGTTTTTT
CASSLNWRDNEKLFF
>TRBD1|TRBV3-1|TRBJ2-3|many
TGTGCCAGCAGCATTTCAGGGGGTACTAGCACAGATACGCAGTATTTT
CASSISGGTSTDTQYF
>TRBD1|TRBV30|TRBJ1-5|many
TGTGCCTGGAGTGCAGGGGGCAGCAATCAGCCCCAGCATTTT
CAWSAGGSNQPQHF
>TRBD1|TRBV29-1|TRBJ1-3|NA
TGCAGCGTTGGGGACAGGGTGGAGGACACCATATATTTT
CSVGDRVEDTIYF
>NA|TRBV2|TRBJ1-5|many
TGTGCCAGCTGGGGGGGCGGAGACAGATTTGGCAATCAGCCCCAGCATTTT
CASWGGGDRFGNQPQHF
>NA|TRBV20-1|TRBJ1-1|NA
TGCAGTGCTAGAGATCCGACTCTTAGCGAAGCTTTCTTT
CSARDPTLSEAFF
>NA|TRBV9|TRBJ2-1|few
TGTGCCAGCAGCGTAGCTCGGGACACGCCCAATGAGCAGTTCTTC
CASSVARDTPNEQFF
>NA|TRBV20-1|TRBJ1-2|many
TGCAGTGCTAGGAGGGACACAGATTATTATGGCTACACCTTC
CSARRDTDYYGYTF
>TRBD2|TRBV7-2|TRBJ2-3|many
TGTGCCAGCAGCCTAATACTGACTAGCGGGGGGGCAGATACGCAGTATTTT
CASSLILTSGGADTQYF
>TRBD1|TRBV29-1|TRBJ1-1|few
TGCAGCGTGCAGCAGGGGGGGAACGCTGAAGCTTCCTTT
CSVQQGGNAEASF
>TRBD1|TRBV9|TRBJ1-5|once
TGTGCCACCAGCAGAGATTCCGACAGGGGAAGGGATCAGCCCCAACATTTT
CATSRDSDRGRDQPQHF
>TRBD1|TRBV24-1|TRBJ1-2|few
TGTGCCACCAGTGCGACAGGGGCCGACTATGGCTACACCTTC
CATSATGADYGYTF